At least ten counts were recorded for the clone carrying this T cell receptor (beta chain). V lost 4 bases to trimming and J lost 4 bases; unmatched junction nucleotides: 3. Per germline, CDR1 SQVTM and CDR2 ANQGSEA. This CDR3 has 13 amino acids. This entry is derived from a study of identical twins. TCRdb re-called the 5' RACE reads through MiXCR, storing one row per CDR3 protein. In the table there are about 700,000 distinct CDR3 sequences, roughly 6% of which are singletons. The specimen sequenced was naive T cells sorted from blood. This receptor was obtained from a man between 18 and 35 years old in good health. The gene calls are TRBV29-1 and TRBJ2-1; 8 nucleotides match TRBD2. This CDR3 is CSVVGREYNEQFF. For the CDR3, the DNA is TGCAGCGTTGTCGGGAGGGAATACAATGAGCAGTTCTTC.